This TCR beta chain was obtained from a study of T-cell reconstitution after alpha-beta-depleted transplantation in children. Details on this clonotype: At one boundary the junction diverges from the germline segment, which might be a read error.

Preparation of the TCRbeta library used unique molecular identifiers. TCRdb analysed the PCR reads with MiXCR anew, one entry per CDR3 protein. The sample includes around 400,000 distinct CDR3 sequences, under 13% of them seen just once. Germline V gives CDR1 MNHNS, CDR2 SASEGT. There are 17 residues in the CDR3. This TCR was sampled from a human donor who donated a stem cell graft to a child with acute myeloid leukemia. This chain connects TRBV6-1 to TRBJ2-6, with TRBD2 matching over 7 bases. Here the sequenced sample was PBMCs from the stem cell graft donor, taken from the stem cell graft. The CDR3 DNA is TGTGCCAGCGGGAGGGGTTCGAGTTTCTCTGGGGCCAACGGCCTGACTTTC. This translates into CASGRGSSFSGANGLTF.